Following are 12 T cell receptor beta chains from one sample sequenced in a study of blood T cell repertoires in COVID-19. Some clones are missing from TCRdb's copy, which holds only in-frame ones; the method was immunoSEQ multiplex PCR. The data hold a few hundred thousand clones, with 87% observed a single time. What was sequenced was PBMCs or T cells enriched from blood (not recorded which). The receptors were gathered from a woman aged 25 to 39 who had recovered from COVID-19.

The CDR3 spells CASSNRYQEESNQPQHF. Here the CDR3 DNA reads TGTGCCAGCAGCAACAGGTATCAAGAGGAGAGCAATCAGCCCCAGCATTTT. The V and J genes are TRBV11-2 and TRBJ1-5, with a possible D match to TRBD1 (5 bases). Germline values: CDR1 SGHAT, CDR2 FQNNGV. The CDR3 covers 17 residues. V lost 5 bases and J 1 base, leaving 18 bases between the germline ends. Full variable domain (remainder filled in from reference TRBV11-2 and TRBJ1-5): EAGVAQSPRYKIIEKRQSVAFWCNPISGHATLYWYQQILGQGPKLLIQFQNNGVVDDSQLPKDRFSAERLKGVDSTLKIQPAKLEDSAVYLCASSNRYQEESNQPQHFGDGTRLSIL.

The V call is TRBV21-1, the J call TRBJ1-1. TRBV21-1 is annotated as a pseudogene. This CDR3 is built from 18 residues. The CDR3 region has the DNA TGTGCCAGCAGCAAAGCGGGAGAGGCCTCCCGCACGAACACTGAAGCTTTCTTT. This codes for CASSKAGEASRTNTEAFF.

The rearrangement uses TRBV2 and TRBJ1-1; 8 bases align to TRBD1. The V gene end was trimmed by 4 bases and the J gene end by 1 base; junction bases not matched to a gene: 2. The CDR3 runs to 14 residues. Germline CDR1 SNHLY, CDR2 FYNNEI. Written as DNA, the CDR3 is TGTGCCAGCAGTGGGGGGACAGGGAACACTGAAGCTTTCTTT. As protein: CASSGGTGNTEAFF.

CDR3 DNA sequence: TGCGCCAGCAGCCGAAGCTCCGGGACAGGGCACTACGAGCAGTACTTC. Protein: CASSRSSGTGHYEQYF. This rearrangement joins TRBV5-1 to TRBJ2-7, with 9 bases identical to TRBD1. J gave up 3 bases and V 4 bases, and 11 bases lay outside the gene matches. The CDR3 contains 16 residues. CDR1 SGHRS and CDR2 YFSETQ come from the germline V gene. Full variable domain (outside the CDR3, taken from reference TRBV5-1 and TRBJ2-7): KAGVTQTPRYLIKTRGQQVTLSCSPISGHRSVSWYQQTPGQGLQFLFEYFSETQRNKGNFPGRFSGRQFSNSRSEMNVSTLELGDSALYLCASSRSSGTGHYEQYFGPGTRLTVT.

This sequence joins TRBV29-1 and TRBJ2-1, with a weak D call TRBD2 (5 bases). The CDR3 runs 13 residues. The V gene lost 7 bases and the J gene lost 3 bases, with 13 bases spanning the gap. The germline V gene encodes CDR1 SQVTM and CDR2 ANQGSEA. CDR3 DNA: TGCAGCGCGATCGGGGAGTACTACAATGAGCAGTTCTTC. Its protein product is CSAIGEYYNEQFF.

The chain employs TRBV7-6 and TRBJ1-4; 7 bases line up with TRBD1. V was clipped by 1 base and J by 5 bases; unmatched bases: 7. Germline CDR1 SGHVS, CDR2 FNYEAQ. CDR3 length: 16 amino acids. In nucleotides, the CDR3 is TGTGCCAGCAGCTTAGGGGGGACAGCTACCAATGAAAAACTGTTTTTT. Translated: CASSLGGTATNEKLFF.

This sequence joins TRBV18 and TRBJ2-5; 7 bases agree with TRBD1. The CDR3 length is 13 residues. The germline CDR1 and CDR2 sequences are KGHSH and LQKENI. Trimming removed 8 bases from V and 1 base from J; junction bases left unmatched: 4. CDR3 coding DNA: TGTGCCAGCCGGACAGGCGGCCAAGAGACCCAGTACTTC. Translating gives CASRTGGQETQYF.

The chain is built from TRBV5-1 and TRBJ2-7, with D possibly being TRBD2 (6 bases). CDR1 SGHRS and CDR2 YFSETQ come from the germline V gene. The CDR3 loop spans 15 amino acids. Trimming cost V 4 bases and J 6 bases, with 20 bases left between them. CDR3 sequence (DNA): TGCGCCAGCAGCCTCTTTGGGGGGAGCCTACCCGAGCAGTACTTC. It encodes CASSLFGGSLPEQYF.

The table lists this clone with a count of one. This chain uses TRBV6-1 with TRBJ1-1; D is ambiguous. Germline CDR1 is MNHNS and CDR2 is SASEGT. V was cut by 4 bases and J by 5 bases, with 8 bases left in between. CDR3 length equals 12 residues. Here the CDR3 reads CASSADRTEAFF. The CDR3 DNA is TGTGCCAGCAGTGCCGATCGGACTGAAGCTTTCTTT.

The chain uses TRBV2 and TRBJ2-3, with D unclear. The ends were cut back, 8 bases at V and 11 bases at J, with 14 bases in the middle. In germline, CDR1 is SNHLY, CDR2 FYNNEI. This CDR3 is built from 11 residues. The CDR3 here is CASGGEFVQYF. In DNA, the CDR3 is TGTGCCAGCGGTGGAGAGTTCGTGCAGTATTTT. The variable domain in full, with the rest retrieved from reference TRBV2 and TRBJ2-3, is EPEVTQTPSHQVTQMGQEVILRCVPISNHLYFYWYRQILGQKVEFLVSFYNNEISEKSEIFDDQFSVERPDGSNFTLKIRSTKLEDSAMYFCASGGEFVQYFGPGTRLTVL.

This sequence joins TRBV5-1 and TRBJ1-6; D possibly corresponds to TRBD1 (6 bases). V was clipped by 1 base and J by 7 bases, with 15 bases between them. This CDR3 region has 16 residues. Per germline, CDR1 SGHRS and CDR2 YFSETQ. The CDR3 DNA reads TGCGCCAGCAGCTTGAGGCCCACCCAGGGGAATTCACCCCTCCACTTT. Translating it yields CASSLRPTQGNSPLHF.

V and J are TRBV5-5 and TRBJ1-4; no reliable D call. There are 13 residues in the CDR3. Germline CDR1 SGHKS, CDR2 YYEKEE (reference sequence). Trimming left V 2 bases short and J 8 bases short, with 10 bases between. CDR3 residues: CASSFEGKEKLFF. In nucleotides, the CDR3 is TGTGCCAGCAGCTTTGAGGGAAAGGAAAAACTGTTTTTT.